What follows are 21 T cell receptor beta chains derived from one specimen sequenced in a study of response to subunit inactivated influenza vaccine. TCRdb fed the RT-PCR reads into MiXCR, producing one record per CDR3 protein. The table includes 150,000 to 200,000 distinct CDR3 sequences, less than 15% detected once. These data were likewise used in another study, on T cells expressing NK-cell markers. This second study says: As the method of synthesis, 5'RACE template switching with UMIs yielded TCR beta cDNA.

The source was CD8+ T cells sorted from PBMCs, collected 11 to 12 days after vaccination. These receptor sequences come from a man between 45 and 60 years old who received an inactivated influenza vaccine.

Ten or more counts support this clonotype. The chain couples TRBV4-1 to TRBJ2-7; D possibly corresponds to TRBD2 (6 bases). Trimming shortened V by 4 bases and J by 4 bases, and 14 bases separated the two germline ends. Germline V gene lookup returns CDR1 MGHRA and CDR2 YSYEKL. This CDR3 has 14 residues. CDR3 protein: CASSPPGTYYEQYF. The DNA of the CDR3 is TGCGCCAGCAGCCCCCCCGGGACTTATTACGAGCAGTACTTC.

This clonotype appeared a few times. The chain's CDR3 is CASSVSGAGADTQYF. The CDR3 region has the DNA TGTGCCAGCAGCGTCTCGGGGGCAGGGGCAGATACGCAGTATTTT. The V call is TRBV9, the J call TRBJ2-3, with D tentatively TRBD1 or TRBD2 (6 bases each). Looked up from germline, CDR1 is SGDLS and CDR2 is YYNGEE. V was cut by 2 bases and J by 4 bases, with 14 bases left in between. The CDR3 is 15 amino acids.

This clonotype showed up just a few times. The rearrangement uses TRBV6-5 and TRBJ2-7, with TRBD2 matching over 11 bases. CDR1 and CDR2 from the germline V gene are MNHEY and SVGAGI. The CDR3 contains 15 residues. The V segment lost 2 bases and the J segment 1 base; nucleotides outside the gene matches: 1. The CDR3 reads CASSYGTSGSYEQYF. The CDR3 DNA reads as TGTGCCAGCAGTTACGGGACTAGCGGATCCTACGAGCAGTACTTC.

V and J are TRBV13 and TRBJ2-3, with 7 bases matching TRBD1. This CDR3 has 16 amino acids. Trimming cost V 5 bases and J 1 base; bases outside gene matches: 9. In germline, CDR1 is PRHDT, CDR2 FYEKMQ (reference sequence). DNA for the CDR3: TGTGCCAGCAGCCCAAGAATGAGGGGGCGCACAGATACGCAGTATTTT. It is translated as CASSPRMRGRTDTQYF.

This clonotype was counted only a few times. The chain combines TRBV5-6 with TRBJ1-6; D gene unclear. Trimming cost V 0 bases and J 7 bases, with 8 bases left between them. Per the germline V gene, CDR1 is SGHDT and CDR2 is YYEEEE. The CDR3 contains 14 residues. The CDR3 DNA reads TGTGCCAGCAGCTTGGAGTCAGTAAATTCACCCCTCCACTTT. Residues: CASSLESVNSPLHF.

The chain employs TRBV5-6 and TRBJ2-6; D may be TRBD2 (6 bases). Germline-derived CDR1 and CDR2 are SGHDT and YYEEEE. V lost 5 bases to trimming and J lost 0 bases, with 12 bases between them. The CDR3 consists of 16 residues. The CDR3 nucleotides are TGTGCCAGCAGTTGGGCGGGGAGCTCTGGGGCCAACGTCCTGACTTTC. Translation: CASSWAGSSGANVLTF.

This sequence joins TRBV7-6 and TRBJ2-3, with 9 bases that match TRBD2. Unmatched junction bases numbered 2, after V lost 3 bases and J lost 1 base. The germline V gene encodes CDR1 SGHVS and CDR2 FNYEAQ. This CDR3 region has 15 residues. The CDR3 loop reads CASSFQREGTDTQYF. The CDR3 DNA sequence: TGTGCCAGCAGCTTCCAGCGGGAGGGCACAGATACGCAGTATTTT.

This clonotype came up a few times. J is TRBJ1-5 and V is TRBV12-3 or TRBV12-4, with 9 nucleotides matching TRBD1. The CDR3 has 16 amino acids. The V segment lost 6 bases and the J segment 6 bases; nucleotides outside the gene matches: 12. The CDR3 region is CASSERDRALLQPQHF. Written as DNA, the CDR3 is TGTGCCAGCAGCGAACGGGACAGGGCCTTACTTCAGCCCCAGCATTTT.

The genes are TRBV10-1 and TRBJ2-1; D is unresolved. The CDR3 is made up of 12 amino acids. The V gene lost 0 bases and the J gene lost 7 bases, with 4 bases spanning the gap. Germline assignment: CDR1 WNHNN and CDR2 SYGVQD (reference sequence). CDR3 protein: CASSESGNEQFF. CDR3 coding DNA: TGCGCCAGCAGTGAGTCCGGGAATGAGCAGTTCTTC.

The rearrangement links TRBV5-6 to TRBJ2-1; perhaps TRBD1 as D (5 bases). V was pared by 2 bases and J by 8 bases, with 11 bases between. Germline V CDR1 and CDR2: SGHDT, YYEEEE. The CDR3 extends over 13 amino acids. CDR3: CASSLGVTDEQFF. CDR3 nucleotide sequence: TGTGCCAGCAGCTTAGGGGTTACGGATGAGCAGTTCTTC.

This chain links TRBV4-3 with TRBJ2-1; D perhaps matches TRBD1 (6 bases). Per the germline V gene, CDR1 is LGHNA and CDR2 is YSLEER. The CDR3 spans 14 residues. The V and J ends lost 4 bases and 8 bases respectively, with 15 bases between them. CDR3 in amino acids: CASSPWGPSDEQFF. The CDR3, as DNA: TGCGCCAGCAGCCCGTGGGGGCCATCCGATGAGCAGTTCTTC.

This chain joins TRBV7-6 and TRBJ1-3, with D uncertain. The V gene lost 1 base and the J gene lost 2 bases, with 3 bases spanning the gap. CDR3 length: 13 residues. In germline, CDR1 is SGHVS, CDR2 FNYEAQ. In DNA form, the CDR3 reads TGTGCCAGCAGCTTAGGGCCTGGAAACACCATATATTTT. Its translation: CASSLGPGNTIYF.

The table lists this clonotype with a few counts. An end of the junction differs from the germline gene, which may be a read error. The chain links TRBV12-3 or TRBV12-4 to TRBJ1-5; possibly TRBD1 for D (6 bases). The CDR3 has 13 residues. The CDR3 coding sequence is TGTGCCAGCAGCTTAGACAGGAATCAGCCCCAGCATTTT. It encodes CASSLDRNQPQHF.

The chain couples TRBV2 to TRBJ2-7; a weak D match, TRBD1 (6 bases). Germline CDR1 and CDR2: SNHLY and FYNNEI. The CDR3 covers 15 residues. V gave up 0 bases and J gave up 2 bases, with 11 bases separating them. This CDR3 is CASSEAPGAPYEQYF. CDR3 in DNA: TGTGCCAGCAGTGAAGCACCAGGGGCCCCCTACGAGCAGTACTTC.

CDR3 in amino acids: CASSLGDGRFTDTQYF. The CDR3 region has the DNA TGTGCCAGCAGCTTGGGGGACGGAAGATTCACAGATACGCAGTATTTT. The J gene is TRBJ2-3, the V gene TRBV5-6; perhaps D is TRBD1 or TRBD2 (5 bases each). The CDR3 contains 16 residues. Germline CDR1 SGHDT, CDR2 YYEEEE. The germline V and J ends were trimmed by 0 bases and 2 bases, with 13 bases remaining between them.

This rearrangement joins TRBV7-6 to TRBJ2-7; D gene unclear. Germline V gene sequence: CDR1 SGHVS, CDR2 FNYEAQ. This CDR3 is built from 12 residues. The ends were cut back, 2 bases at V and 5 bases at J, with 7 bases in the middle. The CDR3 DNA reads as TGTGCCAGCAGCTTAAGGGCCCACGAGCAGTACTTC. This translates into CASSLRAHEQYF.

This clonotype was recorded a few times. J is TRBJ2-1 and V is TRBV3-1, with TRBD1 matching 10 bases. The CDR3 is 15 amino acids. Germline V lookup: CDR1 LGHDT, CDR2 YNNKEL (reference sequence). V gave up 5 bases and J gave up 7 bases; unmatched junction bases: 8. The CDR3 DNA sequence: TGTGCCAGCAGCATACCGGGACAGGGGAAGAATGAGCAGTTCTTC. Translating it yields CASSIPGQGKNEQFF.

This rearrangement joins TRBV6-5 to TRBJ1-6, with D possibly TRBD1 on 6 matching bases. The V gene's germline CDR1 is MNHEY and CDR2 SVGAGI. V was pared by 2 bases and J by 15 bases, with 23 bases between. CDR3 length: 16 residues. The CDR3 nucleotides read TGTGCCAGCAGTTACGGGCAGACAGGACCGGAGAGCGACCTCCACTTT. Its translation is CASSYGQTGPESDLHF.

This clonotype was found many times. In nucleotides, the CDR3 is TGTGCCAGCAGTTATGGGGTCGGTTACGAGCAGTACTTC. This sequence encodes CASSYGVGYEQYF. The rearrangement uses TRBV12-3 or TRBV12-4 and TRBJ2-7; D not resolved. This CDR3 is built from 13 residues. Trimming took 4 bases from V and 4 from J, leaving 11 bases between them.

This clonotype has just a few counts. The V and J genes are TRBV4-3 and TRBJ1-6; 8 positions agree with TRBD1. The CDR3 spans 15 residues. V shed 3 bases, J shed 4 bases, and the junction held 2 bases outside the gene matches. CDR1 is LGHNA, CDR2 YSLEER, per germline. CDR3 in DNA: TGCGCCAGCAGCCAGGGGACAGGTTATAATTCACCCCTCCACTTT. This translates into CASSQGTGYNSPLHF.

Points on this clonotype: This likely comes from a read error, as the CDR3 has no conserved phenylalanine or tryptophan at its end. The limits of the CDR3 on the DNA are not certain, so only TCRdb's listed CDR3 is given. The chain joins TRBV6-6 to TRBJ1-2; the D call TRBD1 from the table was never checked on the DNA. In germline, CDR1 is MNHNY, CDR2 SVGAGI (reference sequence). The CDR3 length equals 11 residues, ends included. The CDR3 is CASSFRDSIRG.